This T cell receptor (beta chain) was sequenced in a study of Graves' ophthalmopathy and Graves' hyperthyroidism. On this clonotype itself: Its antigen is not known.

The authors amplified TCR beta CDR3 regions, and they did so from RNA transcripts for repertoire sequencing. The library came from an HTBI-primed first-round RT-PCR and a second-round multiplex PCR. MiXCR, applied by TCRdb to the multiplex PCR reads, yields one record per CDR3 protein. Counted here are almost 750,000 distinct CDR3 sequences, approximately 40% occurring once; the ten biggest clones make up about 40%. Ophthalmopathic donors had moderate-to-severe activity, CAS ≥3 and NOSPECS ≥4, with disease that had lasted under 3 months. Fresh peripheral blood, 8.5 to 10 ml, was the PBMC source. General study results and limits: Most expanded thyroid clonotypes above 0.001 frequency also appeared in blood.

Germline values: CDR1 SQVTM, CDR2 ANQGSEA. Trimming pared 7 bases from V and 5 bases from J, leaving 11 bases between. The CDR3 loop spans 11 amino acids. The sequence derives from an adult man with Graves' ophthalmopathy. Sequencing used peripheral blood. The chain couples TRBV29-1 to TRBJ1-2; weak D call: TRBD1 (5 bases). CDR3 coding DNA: TGCAGCGGGAGACAGCCATATGGCTACACCTTC. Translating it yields CSGRQPYGYTF.